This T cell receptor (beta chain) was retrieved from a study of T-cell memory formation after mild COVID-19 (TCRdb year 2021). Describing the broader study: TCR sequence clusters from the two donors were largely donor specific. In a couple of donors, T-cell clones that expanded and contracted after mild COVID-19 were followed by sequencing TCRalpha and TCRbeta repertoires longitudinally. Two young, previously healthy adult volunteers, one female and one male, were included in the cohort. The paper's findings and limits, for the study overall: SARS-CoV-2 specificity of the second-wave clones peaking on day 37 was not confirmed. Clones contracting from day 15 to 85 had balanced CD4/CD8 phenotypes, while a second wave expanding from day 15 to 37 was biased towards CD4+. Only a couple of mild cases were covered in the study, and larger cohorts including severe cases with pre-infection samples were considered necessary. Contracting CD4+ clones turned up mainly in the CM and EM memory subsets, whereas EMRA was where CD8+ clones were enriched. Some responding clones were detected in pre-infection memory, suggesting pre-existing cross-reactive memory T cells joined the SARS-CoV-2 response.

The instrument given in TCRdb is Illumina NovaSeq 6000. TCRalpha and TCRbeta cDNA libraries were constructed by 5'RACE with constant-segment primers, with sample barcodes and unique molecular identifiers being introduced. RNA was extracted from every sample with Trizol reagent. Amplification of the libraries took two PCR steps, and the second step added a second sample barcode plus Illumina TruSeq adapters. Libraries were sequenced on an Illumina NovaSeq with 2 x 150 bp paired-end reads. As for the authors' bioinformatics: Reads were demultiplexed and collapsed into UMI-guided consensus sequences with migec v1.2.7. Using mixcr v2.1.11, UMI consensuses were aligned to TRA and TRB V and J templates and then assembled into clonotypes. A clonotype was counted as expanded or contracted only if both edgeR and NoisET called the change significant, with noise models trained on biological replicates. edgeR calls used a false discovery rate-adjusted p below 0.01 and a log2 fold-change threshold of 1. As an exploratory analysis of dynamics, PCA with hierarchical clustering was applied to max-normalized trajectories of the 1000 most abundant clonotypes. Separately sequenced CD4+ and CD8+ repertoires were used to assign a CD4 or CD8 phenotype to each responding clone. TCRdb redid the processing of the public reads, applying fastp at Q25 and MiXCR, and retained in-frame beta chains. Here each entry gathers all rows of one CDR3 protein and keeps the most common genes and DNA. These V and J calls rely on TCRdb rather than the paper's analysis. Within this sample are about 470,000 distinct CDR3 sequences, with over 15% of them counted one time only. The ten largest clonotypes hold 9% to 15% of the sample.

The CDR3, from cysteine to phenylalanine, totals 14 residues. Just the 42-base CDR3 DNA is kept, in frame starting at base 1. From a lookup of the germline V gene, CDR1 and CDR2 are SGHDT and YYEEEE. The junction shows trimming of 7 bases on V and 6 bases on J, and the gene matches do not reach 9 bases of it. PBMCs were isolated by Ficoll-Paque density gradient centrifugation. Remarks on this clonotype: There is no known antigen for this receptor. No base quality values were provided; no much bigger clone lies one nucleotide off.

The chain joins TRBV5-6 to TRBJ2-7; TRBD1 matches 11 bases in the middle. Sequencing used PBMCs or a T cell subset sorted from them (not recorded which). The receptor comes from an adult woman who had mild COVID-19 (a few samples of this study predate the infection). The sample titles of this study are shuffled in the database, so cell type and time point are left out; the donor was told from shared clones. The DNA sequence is TGTGCCAGCGGCAAGGGGGACAGGGGGAGCGAGCAGTACTTC. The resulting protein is CASGKGDRGSEQYF.